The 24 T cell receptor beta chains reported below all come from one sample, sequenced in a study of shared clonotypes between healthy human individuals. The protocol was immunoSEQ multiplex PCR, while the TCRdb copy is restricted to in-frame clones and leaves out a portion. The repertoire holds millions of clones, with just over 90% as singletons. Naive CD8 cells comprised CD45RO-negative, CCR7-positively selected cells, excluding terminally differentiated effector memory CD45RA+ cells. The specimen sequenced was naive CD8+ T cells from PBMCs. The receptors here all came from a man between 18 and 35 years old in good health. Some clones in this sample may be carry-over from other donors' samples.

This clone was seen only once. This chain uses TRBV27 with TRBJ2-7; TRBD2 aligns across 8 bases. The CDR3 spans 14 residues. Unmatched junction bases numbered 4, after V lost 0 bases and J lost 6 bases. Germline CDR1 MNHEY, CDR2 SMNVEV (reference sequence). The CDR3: CASSLSSGGTEQYF. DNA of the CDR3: TGTGCCAGCAGTTTATCGTCGGGGGGGACCGAGCAGTACTTC.

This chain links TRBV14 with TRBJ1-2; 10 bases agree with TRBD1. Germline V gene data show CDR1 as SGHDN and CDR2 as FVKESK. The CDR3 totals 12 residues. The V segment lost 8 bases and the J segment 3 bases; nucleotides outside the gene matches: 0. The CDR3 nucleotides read TGTGCCAGCGGACAGGGGGACTATGGCTACACCTTC. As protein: CASGQGDYGYTF.

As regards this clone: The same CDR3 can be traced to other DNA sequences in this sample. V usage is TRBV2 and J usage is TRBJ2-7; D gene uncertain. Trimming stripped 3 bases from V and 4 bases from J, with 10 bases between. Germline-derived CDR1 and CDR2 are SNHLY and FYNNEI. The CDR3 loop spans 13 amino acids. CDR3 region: CASSDGGSYEQYF. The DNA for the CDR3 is TGTGCCAGCAGTGATGGCGGATCATACGAGCAGTACTTC.

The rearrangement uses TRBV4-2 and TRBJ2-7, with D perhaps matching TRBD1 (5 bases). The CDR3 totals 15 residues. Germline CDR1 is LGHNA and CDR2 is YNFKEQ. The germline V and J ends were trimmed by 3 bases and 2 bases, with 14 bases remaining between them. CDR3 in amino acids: CASSQLTATPYEQYF. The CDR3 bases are TGTGCCAGCAGCCAGTTGACAGCCACCCCCTACGAGCAGTACTTC.

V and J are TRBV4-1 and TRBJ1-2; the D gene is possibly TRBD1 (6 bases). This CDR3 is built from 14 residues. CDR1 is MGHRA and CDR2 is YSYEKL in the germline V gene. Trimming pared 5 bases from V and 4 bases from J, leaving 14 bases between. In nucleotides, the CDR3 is TGCGCCAGCAGCATAAGACAGGCCACCTATGGCTACACCTTC. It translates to CASSIRQATYGYTF.

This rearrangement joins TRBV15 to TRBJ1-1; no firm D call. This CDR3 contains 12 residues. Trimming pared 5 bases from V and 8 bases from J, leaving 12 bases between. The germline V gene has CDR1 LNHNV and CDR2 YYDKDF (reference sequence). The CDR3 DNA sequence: TGTGCCACCAGCCCCCAGCGAGGCGAAGCTTTCTTT. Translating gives CATSPQRGEAFF.

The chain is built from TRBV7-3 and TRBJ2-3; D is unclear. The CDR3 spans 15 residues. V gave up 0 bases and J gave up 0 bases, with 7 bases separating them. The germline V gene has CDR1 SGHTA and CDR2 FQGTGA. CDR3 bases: TGTGCCAGCAGCTTAACGGCGGCTAGCACAGATACGCAGTATTTT. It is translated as CASSLTAASTDTQYF.

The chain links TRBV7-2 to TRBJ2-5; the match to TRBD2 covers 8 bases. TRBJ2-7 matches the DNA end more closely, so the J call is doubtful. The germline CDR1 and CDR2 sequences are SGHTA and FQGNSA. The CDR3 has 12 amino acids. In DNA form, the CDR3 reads TGTGCCAGCAGCCTGACTAGCGCCGAGCAGTACTTC. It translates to CASSLTSAEQYF.

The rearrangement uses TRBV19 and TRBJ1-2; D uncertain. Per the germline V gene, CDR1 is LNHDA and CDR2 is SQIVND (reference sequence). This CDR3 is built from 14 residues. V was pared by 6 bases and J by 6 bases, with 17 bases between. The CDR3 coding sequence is TGTGCCAGTAGCTATATTCAAACTAGCGATGGCTACACCTTC. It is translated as CASSYIQTSDGYTF.

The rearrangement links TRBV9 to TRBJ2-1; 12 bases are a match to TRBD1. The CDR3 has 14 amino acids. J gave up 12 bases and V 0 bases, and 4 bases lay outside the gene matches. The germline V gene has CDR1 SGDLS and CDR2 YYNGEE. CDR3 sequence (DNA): TGTGCCAGCAGCGTAGCGGGACAGGGGGCAGGGCAGTTCTTC. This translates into CASSVAGQGAGQFF.

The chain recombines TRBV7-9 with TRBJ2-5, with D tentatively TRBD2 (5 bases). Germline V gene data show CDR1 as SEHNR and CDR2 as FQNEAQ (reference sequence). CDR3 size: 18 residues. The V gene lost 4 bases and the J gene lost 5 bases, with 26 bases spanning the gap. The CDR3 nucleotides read TGTGCCAGCAGCTCACCCTGGGCTGGCAGCGGCGGCGGGGAGACCCAGTACTTC. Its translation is CASSSPWAGSGGGETQYF.

The CDR3, as DNA: TGTGCCAGCAGTGAAGTGGGCAGTCTCTCCTACGAGCAGTACTTC. This encodes CASSEVGSLSYEQYF. The chain employs TRBV2 and TRBJ2-7, with unresolved D. V shed 1 base and J shed 0 bases, with 10 bases lying between them. From germline, CDR1 is SNHLY and CDR2 FYNNEI. The CDR3 extends over 15 amino acids.

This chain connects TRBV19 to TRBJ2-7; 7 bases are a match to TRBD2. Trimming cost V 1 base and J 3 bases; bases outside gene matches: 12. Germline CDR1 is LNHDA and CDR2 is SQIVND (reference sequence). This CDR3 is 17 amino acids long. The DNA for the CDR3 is TGTGCCAGTAGTATAGTCTTGGGAGGGACTGAAGACTACGAGCAGTACTTC. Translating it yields CASSIVLGGTEDYEQYF.

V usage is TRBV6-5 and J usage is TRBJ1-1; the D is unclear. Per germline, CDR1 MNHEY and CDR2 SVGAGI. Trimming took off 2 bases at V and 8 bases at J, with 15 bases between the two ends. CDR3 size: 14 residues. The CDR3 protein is CASSYTEGLLEAFF. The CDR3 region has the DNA TGTGCCAGCAGTTACACCGAAGGACTCCTCGAAGCTTTCTTT.

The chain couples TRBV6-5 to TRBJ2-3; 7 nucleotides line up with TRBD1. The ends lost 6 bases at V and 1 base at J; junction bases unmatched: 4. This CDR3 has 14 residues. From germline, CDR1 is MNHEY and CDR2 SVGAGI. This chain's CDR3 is CASSDRVGTDTQYF. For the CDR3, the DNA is TGTGCCAGCAGCGACAGGGTGGGCACAGATACGCAGTATTTT.

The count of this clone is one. The CDR3 DNA follows: TGCGCCAGCAGCTCCTGGGACGGACAGGACACAGATACGCAGTATTTT. Amino acid sequence: CASSSWDGQDTDTQYF. The chain couples TRBV4-1 to TRBJ2-3, with 7 bases that match TRBD1. The CDR3 runs 16 residues. The V segment lost 5 bases and the J segment 2 bases; nucleotides outside the gene matches: 10. CDR1 and CDR2 (germline): MGHRA, YSYEKL.

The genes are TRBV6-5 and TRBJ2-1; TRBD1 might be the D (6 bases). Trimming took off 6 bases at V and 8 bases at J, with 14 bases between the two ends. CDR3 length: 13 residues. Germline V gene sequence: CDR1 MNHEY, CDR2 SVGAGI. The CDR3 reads CASRATGMDEQFF. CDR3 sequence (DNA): TGTGCCAGCAGGGCCACAGGGATGGATGAGCAGTTCTTC.

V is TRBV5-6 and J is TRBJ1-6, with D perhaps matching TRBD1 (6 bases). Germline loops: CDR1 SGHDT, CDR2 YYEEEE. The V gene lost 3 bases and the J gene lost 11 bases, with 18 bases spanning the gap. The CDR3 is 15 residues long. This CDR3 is CASSSTGTFRAPLHF. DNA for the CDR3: TGTGCCAGCAGCTCGACCGGGACATTCAGGGCACCCCTCCACTTT.

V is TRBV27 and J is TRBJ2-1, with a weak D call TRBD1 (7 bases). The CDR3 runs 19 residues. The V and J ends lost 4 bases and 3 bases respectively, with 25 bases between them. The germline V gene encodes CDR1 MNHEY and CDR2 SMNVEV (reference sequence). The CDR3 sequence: CASSSLLTGYGSGYNEQFF. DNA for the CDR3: TGTGCCAGCAGTTCCCTTCTGACAGGGTACGGTAGCGGCTACAATGAGCAGTTCTTC.

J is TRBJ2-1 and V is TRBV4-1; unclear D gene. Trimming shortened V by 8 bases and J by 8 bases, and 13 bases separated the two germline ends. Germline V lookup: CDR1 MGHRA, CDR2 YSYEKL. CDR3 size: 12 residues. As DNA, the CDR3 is TGCGCCAGCTCACATGTCAACCATGAGCAGTTCTTC. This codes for CASSHVNHEQFF.

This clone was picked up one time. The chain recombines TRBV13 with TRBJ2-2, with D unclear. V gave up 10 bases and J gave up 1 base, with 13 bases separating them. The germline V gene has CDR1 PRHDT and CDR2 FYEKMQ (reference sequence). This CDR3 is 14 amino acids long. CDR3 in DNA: TGTGCCACCCACTACTTGGGGAACACCGGGGAGCTGTTTTTT. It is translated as CATHYLGNTGELFF.

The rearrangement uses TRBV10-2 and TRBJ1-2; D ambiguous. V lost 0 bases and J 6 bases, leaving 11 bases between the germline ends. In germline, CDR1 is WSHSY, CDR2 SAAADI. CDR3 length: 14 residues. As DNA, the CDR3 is TGCGCCAGCAGTGAGTCGATGGGAATTCATGGCTACACCTTC. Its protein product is CASSESMGIHGYTF.

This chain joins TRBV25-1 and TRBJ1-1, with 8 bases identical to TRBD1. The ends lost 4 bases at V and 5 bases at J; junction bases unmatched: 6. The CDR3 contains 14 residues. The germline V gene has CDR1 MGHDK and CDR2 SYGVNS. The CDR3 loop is CASSVGQGLTEAFF. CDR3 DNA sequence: TGTGCCAGCAGTGTTGGACAGGGATTAACTGAAGCTTTCTTT.

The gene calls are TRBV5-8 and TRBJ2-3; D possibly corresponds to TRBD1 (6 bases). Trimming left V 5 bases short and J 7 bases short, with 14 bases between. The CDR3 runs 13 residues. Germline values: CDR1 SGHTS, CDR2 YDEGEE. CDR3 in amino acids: CASRPRDINTQYF. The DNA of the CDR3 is TGTGCCAGCAGGCCCCGGGACATTAATACGCAGTATTTT. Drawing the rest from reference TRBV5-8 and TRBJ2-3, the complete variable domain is EAGVTQSPTHLIKTRGQQATLRCSPISGHTSVYWYQQALGLGLQFLLWYDEGEERNRGNFPPRFSGRQFPNYSSELNVNALELEDSALYLCASRPRDINTQYFGPGTRLTVL.